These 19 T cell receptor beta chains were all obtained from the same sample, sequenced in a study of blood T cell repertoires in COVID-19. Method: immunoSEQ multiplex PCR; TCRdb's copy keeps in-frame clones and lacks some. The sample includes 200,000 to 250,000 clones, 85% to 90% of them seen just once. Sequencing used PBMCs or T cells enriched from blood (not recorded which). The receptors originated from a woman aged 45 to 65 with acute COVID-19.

The CDR3 protein is CASSFTGINRNTIYF. CDR3 nucleotide sequence: TGTGCCAGCAGCTTTACAGGGATTAATCGAAACACCATATATTTT. This chain links TRBV7-9 with TRBJ1-3, with a possible D match to TRBD1 (6 bases). Germline V CDR1 and CDR2: SEHNR, FQNEAQ (reference sequence). The CDR3 has 15 residues. The V and J ends lost 3 bases and 5 bases respectively, with 14 bases between them.

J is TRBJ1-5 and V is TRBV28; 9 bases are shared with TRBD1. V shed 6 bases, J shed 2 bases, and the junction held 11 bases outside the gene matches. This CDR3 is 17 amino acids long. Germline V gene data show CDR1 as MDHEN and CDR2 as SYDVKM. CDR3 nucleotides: TGTGCCAGCAGCCCCCGGGACAGGGAATACCGCAATCAGCCCCAGCATTTT. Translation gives CASSPRDREYRNQPQHF.

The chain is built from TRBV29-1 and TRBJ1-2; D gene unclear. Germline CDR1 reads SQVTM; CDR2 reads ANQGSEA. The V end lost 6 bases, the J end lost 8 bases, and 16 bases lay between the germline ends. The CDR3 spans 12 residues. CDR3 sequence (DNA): TGCAGCGTCGGAGCCCAAAGTTGGGGCTACACCTTC. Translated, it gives CSVGAQSWGYTF.

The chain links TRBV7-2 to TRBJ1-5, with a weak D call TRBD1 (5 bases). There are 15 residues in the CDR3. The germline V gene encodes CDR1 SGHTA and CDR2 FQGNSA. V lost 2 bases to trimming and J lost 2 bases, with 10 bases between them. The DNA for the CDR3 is TGTGCCAGCAGCTTATCGGGGGATGGCAATCAGCCCCAGCATTTT. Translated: CASSLSGDGNQPQHF.

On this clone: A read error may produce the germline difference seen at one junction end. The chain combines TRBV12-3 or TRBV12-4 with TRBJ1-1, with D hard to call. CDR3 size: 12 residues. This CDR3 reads CASSPYSPQLGF. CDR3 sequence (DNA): TGTGCCAGCAGTCCATATTCACCACAGTTGGGCTTT.

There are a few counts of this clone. The CDR3 spells CASSFRGRGTYEQYF. The CDR3 DNA reads as TGTGCCAGCAGCTTCCGGGGCAGGGGAACCTACGAGCAGTACTTC. V usage is TRBV7-2 and J usage is TRBJ2-7, with a tentative D call TRBD1 (6 bases). This CDR3 has 15 residues. Trimming stripped 3 bases from V and 2 bases from J, with 14 bases between. Germline CDR1 reads SGHTA; CDR2 reads FQGNSA.

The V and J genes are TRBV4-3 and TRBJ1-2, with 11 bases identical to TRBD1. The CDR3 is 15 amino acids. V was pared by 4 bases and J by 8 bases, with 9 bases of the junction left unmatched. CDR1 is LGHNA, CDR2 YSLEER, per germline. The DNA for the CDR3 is TGCGCCAGCAGCCCTGGGACAGGGGGAAGTTACGGCTACACCTTC. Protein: CASSPGTGGSYGYTF.

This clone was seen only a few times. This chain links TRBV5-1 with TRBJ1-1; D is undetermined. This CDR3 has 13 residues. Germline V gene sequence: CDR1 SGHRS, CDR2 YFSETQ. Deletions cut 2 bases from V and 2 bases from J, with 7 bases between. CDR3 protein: CASSFGDNTEAFF. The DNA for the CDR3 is TGCGCCAGCAGCTTTGGAGATAACACTGAAGCTTTCTTT.

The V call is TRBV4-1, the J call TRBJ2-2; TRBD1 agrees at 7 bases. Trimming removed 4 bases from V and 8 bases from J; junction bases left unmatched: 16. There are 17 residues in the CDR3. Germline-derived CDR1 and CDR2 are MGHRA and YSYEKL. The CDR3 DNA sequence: TGCGCCAGCAGCCGGGGGTCGGGCAGGGGACAGATAGGGGAGCTGTTTTTT. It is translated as CASSRGSGRGQIGELFF.

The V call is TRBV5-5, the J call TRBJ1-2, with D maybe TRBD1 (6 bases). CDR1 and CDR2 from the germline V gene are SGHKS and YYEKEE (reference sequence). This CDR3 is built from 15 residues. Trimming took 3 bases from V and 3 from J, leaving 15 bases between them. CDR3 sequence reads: CASSWGQGRDYGYTF. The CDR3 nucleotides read TGTGCCAGCAGCTGGGGGCAGGGTAGGGACTATGGCTACACCTTC.

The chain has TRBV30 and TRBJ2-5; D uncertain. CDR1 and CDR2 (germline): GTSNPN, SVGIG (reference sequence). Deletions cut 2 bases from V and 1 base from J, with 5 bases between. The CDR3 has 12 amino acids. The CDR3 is CAWSLFQETQYF. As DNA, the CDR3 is TGTGCCTGGAGTCTTTTCCAAGAGACCCAGTACTTC.

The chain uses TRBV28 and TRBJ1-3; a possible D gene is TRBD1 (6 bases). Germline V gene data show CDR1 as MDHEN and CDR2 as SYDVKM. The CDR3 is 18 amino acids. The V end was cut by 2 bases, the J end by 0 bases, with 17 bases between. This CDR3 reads CASSLGRGWPLSGNTIYF. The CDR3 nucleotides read TGTGCCAGCAGTTTAGGCAGGGGATGGCCCCTCTCTGGAAACACCATATATTTT.

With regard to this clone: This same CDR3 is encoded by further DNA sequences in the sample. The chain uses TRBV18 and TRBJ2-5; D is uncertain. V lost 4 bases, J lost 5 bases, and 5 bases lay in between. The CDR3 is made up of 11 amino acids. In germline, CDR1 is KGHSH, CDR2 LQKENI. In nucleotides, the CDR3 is TGTGCCAGCTCACGTCGGGAGACCCAGTACTTC. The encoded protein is CASSRRETQYF.

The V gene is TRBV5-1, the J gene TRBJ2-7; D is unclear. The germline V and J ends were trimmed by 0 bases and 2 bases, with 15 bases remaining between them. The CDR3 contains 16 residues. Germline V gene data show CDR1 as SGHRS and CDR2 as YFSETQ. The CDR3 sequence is CASSLGVWRGAYEQYF. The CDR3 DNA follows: TGCGCCAGCAGCTTGGGCGTTTGGCGTGGAGCCTACGAGCAGTACTTC.

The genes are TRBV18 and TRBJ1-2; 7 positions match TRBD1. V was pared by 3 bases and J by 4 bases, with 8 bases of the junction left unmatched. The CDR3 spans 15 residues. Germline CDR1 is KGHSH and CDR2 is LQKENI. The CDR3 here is CASSPPGGRFYGYTF. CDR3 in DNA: TGTGCCAGCTCACCCCCAGGGGGACGCTTCTATGGCTACACCTTC.

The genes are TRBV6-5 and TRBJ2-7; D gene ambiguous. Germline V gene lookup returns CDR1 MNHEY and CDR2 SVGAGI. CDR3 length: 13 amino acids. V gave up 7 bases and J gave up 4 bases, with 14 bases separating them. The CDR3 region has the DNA TGTGCCAGCACGCCAGTTTCTGGTTACGAGCAGTACTTC. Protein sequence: CASTPVSGYEQYF.

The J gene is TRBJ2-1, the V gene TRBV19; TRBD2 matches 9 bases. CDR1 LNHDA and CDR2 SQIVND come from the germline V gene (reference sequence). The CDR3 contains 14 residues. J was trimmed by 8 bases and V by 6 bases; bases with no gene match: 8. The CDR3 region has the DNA TGTGCCAGTAGGAGCAGCGGGAGGCGCGATGAGCAGTTCTTC. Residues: CASRSSGRRDEQFF.

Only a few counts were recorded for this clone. In nucleotides, the CDR3 is TGTGCCAGCAGTTCAACCGGGACAGGGATAACCAACTATGGCTACACCTTC. Translating it yields CASSSTGTGITNYGYTF. This chain uses TRBV27 with TRBJ1-2; 9 positions agree with TRBD1. This CDR3 spans 17 amino acids. V shed 4 bases and J 2 bases; nucleotides not matched to a gene: 11. The germline CDR1 and CDR2 sequences are MNHEY and SMNVEV (reference sequence).

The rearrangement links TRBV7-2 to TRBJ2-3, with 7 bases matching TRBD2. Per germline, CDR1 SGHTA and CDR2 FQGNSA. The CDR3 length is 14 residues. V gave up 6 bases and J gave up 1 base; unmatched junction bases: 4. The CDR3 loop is CASRLAWGTDTQYF. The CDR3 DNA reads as TGTGCCAGCAGACTAGCGTGGGGCACAGATACGCAGTATTTT.